Listed below are T cell receptor beta chains from one sample, sequenced in a study of technical replicates of blood from a few donors. Data came from immunoSEQ multiplex PCR; TCRdb stores just in-frame clones and leaves some out. The sample lists about 89,000 clones; just under 95% were seen once. The specimen was T cells isolated from PBMCs. The receptor source for this set is a human donor in good health. Both conserved end residues are part of each CDR3. The order of the fields is J gene, V gene, clone size, D gene, CDR3 DNA, CDR3 protein. A D gene is named only where the DNA matches it firmly. Rows may omit the clone size; those that give it use once, few, many or a size class.

TRBJ1-1 TRBV18 once TRBD1 TGTGCCAGCTCATCTCAACAGGGGGCGAGGAACACTGAAGCTTTCTTT CASSSQQGARNTEAFF
TRBJ1-2 TRBV9 - - TGTGCCAGCAGCGTAGTTGCCGGGGAGAGGGAATATGGCTACACCTTC CASSVVAGEREYGYTF
TRBJ1-1 TRBV18 - TRBD1 TGTGCCAGCTCACCGACAGGGGGTTACGACACTGAAGCTTTCTTT CASSPTGGYDTEAFF
TRBJ2-2 TRBV11-2 - - TGTGCCAGCAGCTCCCCAGGCGCCGGGGAGCTGTTTTTT CASSSPGAGELFF
TRBJ2-1 TRBV11-2 once - TGTGCCAGCAGCCCCGATTTCTGGCCGTTCTTC CASSPDFWPFF
TRBJ2-5 TRBV15 - - TGTGCCACCAGCACAGGACAAGAGACCCAGTACTTC CATSTGQETQYF
TRBJ1-3 TRBV25-1 - - TGTGCCAGCAGTGAACGTCTAGGCGGGTCTGGAAACACCATATATTTT CASSERLGGSGNTIYF
TRBJ1-4 TRBV7-2 - - TGTGCCAGCAGCTCCCGGGTGTGGGAAAAACTGTTTTTT CASSSRVWEKLFF
TRBJ1-1 TRBV29-1 - TRBD1 TGCAGCGTTGTCTCAGCAGGGGGCAACACTGAAGCTTTCTTT CSVVSAGGNTEAFF
TRBJ1-1 TRBV28 - - TGTGCCAGCAGTTGGACCTTAGGGGACATGAACACTGAAGCTTTCTTT CASSWTLGDMNTEAFF
TRBJ1-5 TRBV2 - - TGTGCCAGCAGTGAAAGGGGGGGCTCAAGCAATCAGCCCCAGCATTTT CASSERGGSSNQPQHF
TRBJ2-2 TRBV5-1 - TRBD2 TGCGCCAGCAGCTTAAAAATAGCGGGAGGGTATACCGGGGAGCTGTTTTTT CASSLKIAGGYTGELFF
TRBJ2-1 TRBV5-1 - TRBD2 TGCGCCAGCAGCTTCCCGGGGGGACTAGCGGGAGAGGGTCGGTGGTCGGATGAGCAGTTCTTC CASSFPGGLAGEGRWSDEQFF
TRBJ2-7 TRBV19 - TRBD2 TGTGCCAGCAATAAGGAGAGCGGGAGCGAGCAGTACTTC CASNKESGSEQYF
TRBJ1-6 TRBV5-4 - - TGTGCCAGCAGCTTGGATTCCAGGCGGGGCCCGAATTCACCCCTCCACTTT CASSLDSRRGPNSPLHF
TRBJ1-2 TRBV6-5 - - TGTGCCAGCAGCTTCGCGGGATACTATGGCTACACCTTC CASSFAGYYGYTF
TRBJ1-6 TRBV18 - - TGTGCCAGCTCACCAACAGGGAAAGCGAATAATTCACCCCTCCACTTT CASSPTGKANNSPLHF
TRBJ2-7 TRBV6-6 once - TGTGCCAGCAGTTATAGAGGGGGAAGCTCCTACGAGCAGTACTTC CASSYRGGSSYEQYF
TRBJ2-1 TRBV11-2 - TRBD2 TGTGCCAGCAGCTTGTCTAGCGGGAGTAAAAGAAATGAGCAGTTCTTC CASSLSSGSKRNEQFF
TRBJ2-5 TRBV25-1 once TRBD1 TGTGCCAGCAGTGACGCCACAGGGGACGGGGAGACCCAGTACTTC CASSDATGDGETQYF
TRBJ2-7 TRBV4-1 - - TGCGCCAGCAGCCAAGTTCTAACCTACGGAGATACGCAGTACTTC CASSQVLTYGDTQYF
TRBJ2-7 TRBV19 - TRBD1 TGTGCCAGTAGTATGACAGGGGCCTACGAGCAGTACTTC CASSMTGAYEQYF
TRBJ2-1 TRBV5-1 - - TGCGCCAGCAGCTTGGGTGGGAGTAGGTCCTACAATGAGCAGTTCTTC CASSLGGSRSYNEQFF
TRBJ2-7 TRBV30 - - TGTGCCTGGAGTGAGAGCTCCTACGAGCAGTACTTC CAWSESSYEQYF
TRBJ2-7 TRBV4-1 - - TGCGCCAGCGCCCGGGCGGGGTCCTCCTACGAGCAGTACTTC CASARAGSSYEQYF
TRBJ2-2 TRBV2 - TRBD2 TGTGCCAGCAGTCGACTAGCGGGGGGCGCCAGGGGCACCGGGGAGCTGTTTTTT CASSRLAGGARGTGELFF
TRBJ1-1 TRBV6-1 - - TGTGCCAGCAGTGAAGATACCGGCCGGGGAAAAGCTTTCTTT CASSEDTGRGKAFF
TRBJ2-5 TRBV28 - TRBD1 TGTGCCAGCAGCGACAGGGGCGAAGAGACCCAGTACTTC CASSDRGEETQYF
TRBJ1-2 TRBV5-4 - - TGTGCCAGCAGGACCGGTGGGACATTCGGAGATGGCTACACCTTC CASRTGGTFGDGYTF
TRBJ2-3 TRBV25-1 - - TGTGCCAGCAGTGCTACCGAGACAGATACGCAGTATTTT CASSATETDTQYF
TRBJ2-1 TRBV7-2 - TRBD2 TGTGCCAGCAGCTTGAGTCTAGCGGCAATAAATGAGCAGTTCTTC CASSLSLAAINEQFF
TRBJ2-5 TRBV5-1 - TRBD2 TGCGCCAGCAGCTTGGGTCTACTAGCGGGGTCGCAAGAGACCCAGTACTTC CASSLGLLAGSQETQYF
TRBJ1-5 TRBV10-2 - - TGCGCCAGCAGTTACGGGACTTCGAATCAGCCCCAGCATTTT CASSYGTSNQPQHF
TRBJ2-1 TRBV27 once TRBD2 TGTGCCAGCAGTCTCGCGGCGGGGGAATCCTACAATGAGCAGTTCTTC CASSLAAGESYNEQFF
TRBJ1-2 TRBV11-2 - TRBD1 TGTGCCAGCAGCACTACCTCGACAGGGATGGGCTACACCTTC CASSTTSTGMGYTF
TRBJ2-3 TRBV6-4 - TRBD2 TGTGCCAGCAGTGACTCGAGGACTAGCGGGGGCCTTAGCACAGATACGCAGTATTTT CASSDSRTSGGLSTDTQYF
TRBJ2-3 TRBV7-9 - - TGTGCCAGCAGCTACTTCGGGACAAGGTTTTTGGATACGCAGTATTTT CASSYFGTRFLDTQYF
TRBJ2-1 TRBV6-5 - - TGTGCCAGCCGGACCGGGACTCCCTACAATGAGCAGTTCTTC CASRTGTPYNEQFF
TRBJ2-3 TRBV19 - TRBD2 TGTGCCAGTAGTATATTAGCGGGAGCGACAGATACGCAGTATTTT CASSILAGATDTQYF
TRBJ1-5 TRBV6-6 - TRBD1 TGTGCCAGCAGCTACACAGGGGTAGGGAATCAGCCCCAGCATTTT CASSYTGVGNQPQHF
TRBJ2-2 TRBV9 - - TGTGCCAGCAGCGTCCTAACCGGGGAGCTGTTTTTT CASSVLTGELFF
TRBJ2-2 TRBV6-1 - TRBD1 TGTGCCAGCTCTTTTGAGACAGGGACCACCGGGGAGCTGTTTTTT CASSFETGTTGELFF
TRBJ2-1 TRBV9 - - TGTGCCAGCAGCGCTAAATACAATGAGCAGTTCTTC CASSAKYNEQFF
TRBJ2-1 TRBV12-2 once - TGTGCAAGTCGCACTAGGGGGGACAGGGGTTCCAATGAGCAGTTCTTC CASRTRGDRGSNEQFF
TRBJ1-3 TRBV6-1 - TRBD1 TGTGCCAGCAGTATCCGGGACAGAGCGAGATACCTATATTTT CASSIRDRARYLYF
TRBJ1-3 TRBV28 once - TGTGCCAGCACTGGGGCAGACTCTGGAAACACCATATATTTT CASTGADSGNTIYF
TRBJ1-4 TRBV5-1 once - TGCGCCAGCAGCCTGAGGGGAGGAATCGATGAAAAACTGTTTTTT CASSLRGGIDEKLFF
TRBJ1-3 TRBV19 - TRBD1 TGTGCCAGTAGTCCCGGGACAGCCCAAGGCAGAAACACCATATATTTT CASSPGTAQGRNTIYF
TRBJ1-2 TRBV18 - - TGTGCCAGCTCACCACTCGGGGGGTTGAAAGGCTACACCTTC CASSPLGGLKGYTF
TRBJ1-4 TRBV5-1 - - TGCGCCAGCAGCGAAGGCGGAGCTAATGAAAAACTGTTTTTT CASSEGGANEKLFF
TRBJ1-3 TRBV18 - - TGTGCCAGCTCCCGCGAGAGCATGGGAAACACCATATATTTT CASSRESMGNTIYF
TRBJ2-3 TRBV2 - TRBD1 TGTGCCAGCTTACAGGGGGCTTCAGATACGCAGTATTTT CASLQGASDTQYF
TRBJ1-1 TRBV9 - - TGTGCCAGCAGCGTAGTTCCAGGGAATGAAGCTTTCTTT CASSVVPGNEAFF
TRBJ1-1 TRBV28 once TRBD1 TGTGCCAGCAGTTCGGACAGGGAAGTGAACACTGAAGCTTTCTTT CASSSDREVNTEAFF
TRBJ2-7 TRBV20-1 - - TGCAGTGCTAGAGTTTCAGGGGAGCAGTACTTC CSARVSGEQYF
TRBJ2-1 TRBV18 - - TGTGCCAGCTCACGAGAGAGGGAGCAGTTCTTC CASSREREQFF
TRBJ2-1 TRBV2 - - TGTGCCAGCAGTGATCACAGCTCCTTCGTAGGTGAGCAGTTCTTC CASSDHSSFVGEQFF
TRBJ2-7 TRBV7-9 - TRBD2 TGTGCCAGCAGCTCGAAACGAGCGGGAGACCTTAACGAGCAGTACTTC CASSSKRAGDLNEQYF
TRBJ1-1 TRBV5-4 - TRBD1 TGTGCCAGCAGCTTGGGGGGGACAGGCGAAGCTTTCTTT CASSLGGTGEAFF
TRBJ2-2 TRBV9 - - TGTGCCAGCAGCGCGGACCTAGGGGTCTCGGTCGGGGAGCTGTTTTTT CASSADLGVSVGELFF